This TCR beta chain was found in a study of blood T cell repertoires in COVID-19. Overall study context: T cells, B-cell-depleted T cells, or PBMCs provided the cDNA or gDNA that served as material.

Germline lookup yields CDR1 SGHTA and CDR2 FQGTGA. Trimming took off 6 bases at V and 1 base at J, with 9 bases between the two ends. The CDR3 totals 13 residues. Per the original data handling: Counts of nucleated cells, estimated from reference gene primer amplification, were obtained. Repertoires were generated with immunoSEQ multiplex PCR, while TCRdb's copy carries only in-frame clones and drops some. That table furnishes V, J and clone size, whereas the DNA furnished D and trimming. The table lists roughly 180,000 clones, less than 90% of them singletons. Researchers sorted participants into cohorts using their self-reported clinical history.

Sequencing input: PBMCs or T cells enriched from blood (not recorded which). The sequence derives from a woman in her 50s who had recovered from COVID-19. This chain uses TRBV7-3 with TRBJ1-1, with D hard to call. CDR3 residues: CASRKSGNTEAFF. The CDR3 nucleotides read TGTGCCAGCAGAAAGAGCGGGAACACTGAAGCTTTCTTT.